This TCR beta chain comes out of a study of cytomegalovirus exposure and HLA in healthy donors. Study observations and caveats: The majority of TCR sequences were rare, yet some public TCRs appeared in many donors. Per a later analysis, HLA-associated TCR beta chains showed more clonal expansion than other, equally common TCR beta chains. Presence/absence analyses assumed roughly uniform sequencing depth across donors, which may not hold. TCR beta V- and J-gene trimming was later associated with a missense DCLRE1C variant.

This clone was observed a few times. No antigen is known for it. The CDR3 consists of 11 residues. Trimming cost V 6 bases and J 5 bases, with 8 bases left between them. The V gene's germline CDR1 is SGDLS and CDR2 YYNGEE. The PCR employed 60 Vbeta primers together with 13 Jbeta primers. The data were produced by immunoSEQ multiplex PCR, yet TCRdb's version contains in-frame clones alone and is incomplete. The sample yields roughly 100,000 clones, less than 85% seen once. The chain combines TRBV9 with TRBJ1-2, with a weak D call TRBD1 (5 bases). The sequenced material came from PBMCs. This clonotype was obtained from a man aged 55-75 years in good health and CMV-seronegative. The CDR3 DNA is TGTGCCAGCACCGGGGGATATGGCTACACCTTC. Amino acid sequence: CASTGGYGYTF. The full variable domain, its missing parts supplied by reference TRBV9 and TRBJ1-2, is DSGVTQTPKHLITATGQRVTLRCSPRSGDLSVYWYQQSLDQGLQFLIQYYNGEERAKGNILERFSAQQFPDLHSELNLSSLELGDSALYFCASTGGYGYTFGSGTRLTVV.